These 15 T cell receptor beta chains originate from one sample sequenced in a study of T cells in Graves' hyperthyroidism and ophthalmopathy. It was RNA transcripts that yielded the amplified TCR beta CDR3 regions. HTBI primers were the set used in a first-round RT-PCR of the TCR CDR3. TCRdb itself ran the multiplex PCR reads through MiXCR, one entry per CDR3 protein. This sample carries roughly 520,000 distinct CDR3 sequences, 24% of them seen once, and the ten largest clones take roughly 12%. The source material was blood. The receptors originated from a young woman with Graves' ophthalmopathy.

This clonotype was observed a few times. The chain uses TRBV7-2 and TRBJ2-5; 9 bases match TRBD2. The CDR3 covers 15 residues. Germline V gene data show CDR1 as SGHTA and CDR2 as FQGNSA. V shed 5 bases and J 1 base; nucleotides not matched to a gene: 5. CDR3 region: CASSPRLAAQETQYF. The CDR3 coding sequence is TGTGCCAGCAGCCCAAGACTAGCGGCCCAAGAGACCCAGTACTTC.

This clonotype was found once. A much larger clone is a single base away; this may be a read error. The V and J genes are TRBV30 and TRBJ1-5, with D hard to call. This CDR3 has 13 residues. V was clipped by 2 bases and J by 4 bases, with 9 bases between them. Germline CDR1 is GTSNPN and CDR2 is SVGIG (reference sequence). The CDR3 protein is CAWSYQWNQPQHF. The CDR3 bases are TGTGCCTGGAGTTACCAGTGGAATCAGCCCCAGCATTTT.

The chain is built from TRBV29-1 and TRBJ2-7; no clear D. Germline V gene data show CDR1 as SQVTM and CDR2 as ANQGSEA. This CDR3 region has 13 residues. V lost 6 bases and J 3 bases, leaving 15 bases between the germline ends. The DNA of the CDR3 is TGCAGCGTAACCCATGTGGCAGGCTACGAGCAGTACTTC. Encoded protein: CSVTHVAGYEQYF.

This clonotype was recorded many times. The chain uses TRBV7-2 and TRBJ2-1; 11 nucleotides align to TRBD1. The V gene's germline CDR1 is SGHTA and CDR2 FQGNSA. With 5 bases clipped from V and 7 bases from J, the junction kept 7 bases outside the gene matches. The CDR3 loop spans 15 amino acids. DNA of the CDR3: TGTGCCAGCAGCACCCGGACAGGGGGCCGTAATGAGCAGTTCTTC. Residues: CASSTRTGGRNEQFF.

Details on this clonotype: One end of the junction does not line up with germline, which may come from a read error. V gene TRBV7-9 combines with J gene TRBJ1-1; possibly TRBD1 for D (5 bases). Germline assignment: CDR1 SEHNR and CDR2 FQNEAQ (reference sequence). The CDR3 sequence is 12 residues long. The CDR3 bases are TGTGCCAGCAGTTCAGGGAACGCTGAAGCTTTCTTT. Translating it yields CASSSGNAEAFF.

This clonotype was observed a few times. J is TRBJ2-7 and V is TRBV6-1; 7 bases map to TRBD1. The trim removed 7 bases at V and 2 bases at J, leaving 5 bases unmatched. The CDR3 totals 13 residues. Germline V gives CDR1 MNHNS, CDR2 SASEGT. CDR3 nucleotides: TGTGCCAGCACCCTGACAGGGACCTACGAGCAGTACTTC. It yields the protein CASTLTGTYEQYF.

Worth noting for this clonotype: Relative to the germline gene, one junction end is altered; a read error may explain this. The CDR3 DNA reads as TGCGCCAGCAGCCACGAGCGGGGACAGGGCGGTTCCAATCGGCCCCAGCATTTT. Translating it yields CASSHERGQGGSNRPQHF. This chain uses TRBV4-1 with TRBJ1-5; 9 bases are shared with TRBD1. The CDR3 loop spans 18 amino acids. CDR1 and CDR2 from the germline V gene are MGHRA and YSYEKL.

This chain connects TRBV27 to TRBJ1-1; D possibly corresponds to TRBD1 (5 bases). The CDR3 loop spans 19 amino acids. V lost 0 bases to trimming and J lost 0 bases, with 20 bases between them. Germline V gene lookup returns CDR1 MNHEY and CDR2 SMNVEV (reference sequence). The CDR3 nucleotides read TGTGCCAGCAGTTTATCGACGGGGCAGTTAATTCCCATGAACACTGAAGCTTTCTTT. It codes for CASSLSTGQLIPMNTEAFF.

The chain is built from TRBV27 and TRBJ2-7; D is undetermined. CDR3 length: 13 residues. The V gene lost 0 bases and the J gene lost 2 bases, with 5 bases spanning the gap. CDR1 MNHEY and CDR2 SMNVEV come from the germline V gene (reference sequence). The CDR3 protein is CASSLSEPYEQYF. DNA of the CDR3: TGTGCCAGCAGTTTATCAGAGCCCTACGAGCAGTACTTC.

Note on this clonotype: A read error is possible here, since a much larger clone lies one base away. The chain is built from TRBV5-1 and TRBJ2-2; D may be TRBD1 or TRBD2 (5 bases each). The CDR3 is 14 amino acids. Per the germline V gene, CDR1 is SGHRS and CDR2 is YFSETQ. The CDR3 bases are TGCGCCGGCAGGAGGCAGGGAAACACCGGGGAGCTGTTTTTT. This encodes CAGRRQGNTGELFF. The full variable domain, completed using reference TRBV5-1 and TRBJ2-2, is KAGVTQTPRYLIKTRGQQVTLSCSPISGHRSVSWYQQTPGQGLQFLFEYFSETQRNKGNFPGRFSGRQFSNSRSEMNVSTLELGDSALYLCAGRRQGNTGELFFGEGSRLTVL.

This clonotype has ten or more counts. This chain uses TRBV12-3 or TRBV12-4 with TRBJ1-1, with D maybe TRBD1 (5 bases). The CDR3 is made up of 11 amino acids. The V end lost 6 bases, the J end lost 11 bases, and 13 bases lay between the germline ends. The CDR3 coding sequence is TGTGCCAGCAGCTACCAGGGTCTGGCTTTCTTT. Its protein is CASSYQGLAFF.

This clonotype was found a few times. This rearrangement joins TRBV11-1 to TRBJ1-1; D remains unclear. CDR1 SGHAT and CDR2 FQDESV come from the germline V gene (reference sequence). Trimming left V 1 base short and J 0 bases short, with 12 bases between. The CDR3 runs 16 residues. For the CDR3, the DNA is TGTGCCAGCAGCTTAGTGAGAGAAGGTTTGAACACTGAAGCTTTCTTT. Translated, it gives CASSLVREGLNTEAFF.

This clonotype has a count of ten or more. The chain uses TRBV12-3 or TRBV12-4 and TRBJ1-5; D gene unclear. The germline V and J ends were trimmed by 5 bases and 4 bases, with 15 bases remaining between them. The CDR3 is 15 residues long. CDR3 coding DNA: TGTGCCAGCAGTCCCGCGGCGGCCCCTAATCAGCCCCAGCATTTT. Its protein product is CASSPAAAPNQPQHF.

This chain joins TRBV18 and TRBJ2-7, with D possibly TRBD1 on 5 matching bases. Germline CDR1 and CDR2: KGHSH and LQKENI. The V end was cut by 2 bases, the J end by 4 bases, with 15 bases between. This CDR3 is 15 amino acids long. CDR3 in amino acids: CASSPTIDSSYEQYF. CDR3 DNA sequence: TGTGCCAGCTCACCAACGATCGACAGTTCTTACGAGCAGTACTTC.

This clonotype was seen at least ten times. This chain uses TRBV28 with TRBJ1-5, with 9 bases lining up with TRBD1. Germline V gives CDR1 MDHEN, CDR2 SYDVKM. This CDR3 comprises 17 residues. Trimming cost V 5 bases and J 2 bases; bases outside gene matches: 10. DNA of the CDR3: TGTGCCAGCAGTGCATACAGGGGGCCGAGTCGCAATCAGCCCCAGCATTTT. It encodes CASSAYRGPSRNQPQHF.